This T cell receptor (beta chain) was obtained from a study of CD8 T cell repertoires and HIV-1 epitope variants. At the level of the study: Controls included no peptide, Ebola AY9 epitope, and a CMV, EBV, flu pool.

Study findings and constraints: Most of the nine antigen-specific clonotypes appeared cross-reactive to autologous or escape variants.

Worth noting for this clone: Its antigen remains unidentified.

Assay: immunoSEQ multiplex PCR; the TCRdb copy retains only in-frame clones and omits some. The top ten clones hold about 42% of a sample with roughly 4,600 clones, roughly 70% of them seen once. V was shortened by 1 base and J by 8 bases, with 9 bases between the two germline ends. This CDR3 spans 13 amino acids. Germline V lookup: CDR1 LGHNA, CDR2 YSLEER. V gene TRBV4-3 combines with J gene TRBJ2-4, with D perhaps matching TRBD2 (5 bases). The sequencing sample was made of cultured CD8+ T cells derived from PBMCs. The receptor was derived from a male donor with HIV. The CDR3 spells CASSQGVRDIQYF. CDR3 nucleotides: TGCGCCAGCAGCCAAGGGGTGAGGGACATTCAGTACTTC.